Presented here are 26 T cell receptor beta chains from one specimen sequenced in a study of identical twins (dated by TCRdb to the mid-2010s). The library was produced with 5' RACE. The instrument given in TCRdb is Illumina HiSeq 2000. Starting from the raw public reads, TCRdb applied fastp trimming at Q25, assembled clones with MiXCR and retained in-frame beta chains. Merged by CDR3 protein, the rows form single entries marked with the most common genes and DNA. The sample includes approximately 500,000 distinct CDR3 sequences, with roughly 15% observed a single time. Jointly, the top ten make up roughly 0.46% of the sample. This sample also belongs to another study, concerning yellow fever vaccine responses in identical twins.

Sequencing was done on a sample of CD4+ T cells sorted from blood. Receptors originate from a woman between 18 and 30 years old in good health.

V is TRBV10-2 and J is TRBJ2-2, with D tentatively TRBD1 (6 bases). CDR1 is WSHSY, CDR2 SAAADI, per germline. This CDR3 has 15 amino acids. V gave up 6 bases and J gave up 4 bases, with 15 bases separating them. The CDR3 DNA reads TGCGCCAGCAGGGTTAACAGGGAAATCACCGGGGAGCTGTTTTTT. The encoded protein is CASRVNREITGELFF.

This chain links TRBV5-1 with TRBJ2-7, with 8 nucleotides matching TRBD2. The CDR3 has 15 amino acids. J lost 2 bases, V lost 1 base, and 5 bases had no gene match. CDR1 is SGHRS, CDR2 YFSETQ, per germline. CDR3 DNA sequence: TGCGCCAGCAGCTTGCAAGCGGGAGCTCCCTACGAGCAGTACTTC. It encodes CASSLQAGAPYEQYF.

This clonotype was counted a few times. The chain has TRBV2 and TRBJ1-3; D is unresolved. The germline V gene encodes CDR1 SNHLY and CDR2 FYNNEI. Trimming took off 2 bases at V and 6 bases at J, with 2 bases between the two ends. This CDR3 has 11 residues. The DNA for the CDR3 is TGTGCCAGCAGTGAATTAAACACCATATATTTT. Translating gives CASSELNTIYF.

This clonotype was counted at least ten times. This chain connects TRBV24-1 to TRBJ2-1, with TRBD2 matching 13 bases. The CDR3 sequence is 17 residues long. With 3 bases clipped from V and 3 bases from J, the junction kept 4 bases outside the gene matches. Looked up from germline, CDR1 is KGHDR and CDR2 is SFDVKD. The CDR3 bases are TGTGCCACCAGTGATGCCGGGACTAGCGGGATCTACAATGAGCAGTTCTTC. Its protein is CATSDAGTSGIYNEQFF.

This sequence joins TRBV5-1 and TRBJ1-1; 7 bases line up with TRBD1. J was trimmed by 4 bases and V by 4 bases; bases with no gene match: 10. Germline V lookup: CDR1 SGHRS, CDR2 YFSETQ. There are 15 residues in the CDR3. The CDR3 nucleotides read TGCGCCAGCAGCCCCAGGGCGACAGGGCCCACTGAAGCTTTCTTT. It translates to CASSPRATGPTEAFF.

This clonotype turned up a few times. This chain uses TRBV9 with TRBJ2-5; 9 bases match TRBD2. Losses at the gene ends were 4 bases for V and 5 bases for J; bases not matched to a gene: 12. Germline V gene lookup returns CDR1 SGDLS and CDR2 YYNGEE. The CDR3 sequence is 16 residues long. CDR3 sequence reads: CASSPPSRGGGETQYF. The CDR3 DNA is TGTGCCAGCAGCCCCCCCTCGCGGGGGGGAGGGGAGACCCAGTACTTC.

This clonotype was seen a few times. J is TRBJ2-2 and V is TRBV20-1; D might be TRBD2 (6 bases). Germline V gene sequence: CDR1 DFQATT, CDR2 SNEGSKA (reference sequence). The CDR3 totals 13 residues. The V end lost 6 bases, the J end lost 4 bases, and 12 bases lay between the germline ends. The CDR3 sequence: CSAYYGGTGELFF. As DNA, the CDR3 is TGCAGTGCCTACTACGGGGGCACCGGGGAGCTGTTTTTT.

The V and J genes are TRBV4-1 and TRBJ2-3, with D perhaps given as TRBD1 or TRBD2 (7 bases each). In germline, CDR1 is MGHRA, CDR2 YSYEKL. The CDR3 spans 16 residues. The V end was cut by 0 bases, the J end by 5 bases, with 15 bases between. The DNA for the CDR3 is TGCGCCAGCAGCCAAGAGGGGAGGGGGCGGAAAGATACGCAGTATTTT. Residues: CASSQEGRGRKDTQYF.

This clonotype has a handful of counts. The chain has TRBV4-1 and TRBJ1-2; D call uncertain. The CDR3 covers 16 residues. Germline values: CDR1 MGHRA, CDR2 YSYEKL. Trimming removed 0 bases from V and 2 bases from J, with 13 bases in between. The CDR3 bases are TGCGCCAGCAGCCAAGATTGGGTATCGGGGAACTATGGCTACACCTTC. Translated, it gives CASSQDWVSGNYGYTF.

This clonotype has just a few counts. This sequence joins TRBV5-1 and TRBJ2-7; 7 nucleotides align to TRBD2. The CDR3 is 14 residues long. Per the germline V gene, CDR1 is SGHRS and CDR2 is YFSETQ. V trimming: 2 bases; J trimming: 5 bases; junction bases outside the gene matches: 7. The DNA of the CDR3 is TGCGCCAGCAGCTTTCGGGCTAGCGGCCACGAGCAGTACTTC. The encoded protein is CASSFRASGHEQYF.

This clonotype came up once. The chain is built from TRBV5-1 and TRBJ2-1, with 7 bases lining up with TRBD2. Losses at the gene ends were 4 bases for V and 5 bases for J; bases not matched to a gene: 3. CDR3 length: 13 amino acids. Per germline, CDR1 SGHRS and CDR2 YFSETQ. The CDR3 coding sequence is TGCGCCAGCAGCAGCGGGAATAACAATGAGCAGTTCTTC. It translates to CASSSGNNNEQFF.

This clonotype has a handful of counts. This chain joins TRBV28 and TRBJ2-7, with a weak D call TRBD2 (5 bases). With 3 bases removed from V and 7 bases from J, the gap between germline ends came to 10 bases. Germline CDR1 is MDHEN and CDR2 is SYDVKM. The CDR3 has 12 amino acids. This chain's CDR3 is CASSFSGWEQYV. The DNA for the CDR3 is TGTGCCAGCAGTTTCTCGGGGTGGGAGCAGTACGTC.

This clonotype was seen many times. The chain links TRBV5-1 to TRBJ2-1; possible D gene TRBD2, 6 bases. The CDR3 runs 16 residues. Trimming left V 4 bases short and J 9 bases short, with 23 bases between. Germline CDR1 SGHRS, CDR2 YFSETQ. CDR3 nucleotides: TGCGCCAGCAGCATTGGATCGTTACGGACTATTGGTGAGCAGTTCTTC. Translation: CASSIGSLRTIGEQFF.

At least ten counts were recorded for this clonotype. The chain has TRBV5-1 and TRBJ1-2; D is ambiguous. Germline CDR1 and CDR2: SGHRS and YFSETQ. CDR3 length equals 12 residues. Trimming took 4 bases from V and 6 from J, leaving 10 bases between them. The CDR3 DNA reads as TGCGCCAGCAGCGCGCCTACACATGGCTACACCTTC. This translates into CASSAPTHGYTF. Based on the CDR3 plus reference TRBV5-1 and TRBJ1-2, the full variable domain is KAGVTQTPRYLIKTRGQQVTLSCSPISGHRSVSWYQQTPGQGLQFLFEYFSETQRNKGNFPGRFSGRQFSNSRSEMNVSTLELGDSALYLCASSAPTHGYTFGSGTRLTVV.

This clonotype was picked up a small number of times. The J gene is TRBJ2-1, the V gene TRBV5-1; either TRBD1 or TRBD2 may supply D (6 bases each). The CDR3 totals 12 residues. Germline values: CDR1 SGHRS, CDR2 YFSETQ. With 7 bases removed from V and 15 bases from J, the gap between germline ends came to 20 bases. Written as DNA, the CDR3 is TGCGCCAGCTCTAAGGAGGGGGTCCCTTTGTTCTTC. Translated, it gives CASSKEGVPLFF.

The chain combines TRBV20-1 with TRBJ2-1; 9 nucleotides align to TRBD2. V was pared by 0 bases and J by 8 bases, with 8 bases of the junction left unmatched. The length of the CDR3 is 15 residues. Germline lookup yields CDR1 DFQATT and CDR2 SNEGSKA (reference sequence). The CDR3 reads CSARDPAGGRDEQFF. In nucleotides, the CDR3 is TGCAGTGCTAGAGATCCCGCGGGGGGGCGGGATGAGCAGTTCTTC.

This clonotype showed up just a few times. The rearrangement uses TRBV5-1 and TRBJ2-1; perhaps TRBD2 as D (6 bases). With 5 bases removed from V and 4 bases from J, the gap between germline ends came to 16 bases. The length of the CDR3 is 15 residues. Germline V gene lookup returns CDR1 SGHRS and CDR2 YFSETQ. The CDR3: CASRRSRGQYNEQFF. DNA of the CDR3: TGCGCCAGCAGACGCTCGCGGGGTCAATACAATGAGCAGTTCTTC.

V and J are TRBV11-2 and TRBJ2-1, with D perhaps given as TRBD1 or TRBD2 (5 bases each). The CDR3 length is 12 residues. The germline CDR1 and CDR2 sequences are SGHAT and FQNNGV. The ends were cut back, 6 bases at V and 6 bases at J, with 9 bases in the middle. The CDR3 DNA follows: TGTGCCAGCAGGGGGGAGTTCAATGAGCAGTTCTTC. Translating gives CASRGEFNEQFF.

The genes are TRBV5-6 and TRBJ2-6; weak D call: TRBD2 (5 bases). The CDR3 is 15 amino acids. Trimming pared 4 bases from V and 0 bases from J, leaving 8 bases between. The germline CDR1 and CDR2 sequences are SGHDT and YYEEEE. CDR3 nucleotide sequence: TGTGCCAGCAGCCGGGGTCGCTCTGGGGCCAACGTCCTGACTTTC. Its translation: CASSRGRSGANVLTF.

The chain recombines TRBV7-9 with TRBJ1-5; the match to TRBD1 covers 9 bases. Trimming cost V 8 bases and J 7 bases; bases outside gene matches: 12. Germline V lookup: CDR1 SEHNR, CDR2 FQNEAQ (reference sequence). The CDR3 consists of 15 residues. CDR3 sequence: CASGRGQGTKQPQHF. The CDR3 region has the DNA TGTGCCAGCGGAAGGGGACAGGGTACCAAACAGCCCCAGCATTTT.

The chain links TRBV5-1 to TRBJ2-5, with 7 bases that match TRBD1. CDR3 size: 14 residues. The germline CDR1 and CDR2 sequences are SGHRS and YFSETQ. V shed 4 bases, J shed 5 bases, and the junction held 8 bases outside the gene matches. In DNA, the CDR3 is TGCGCCAGCAGCATGCAAAACAGGGGTGAGACCCAGTACTTC. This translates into CASSMQNRGETQYF.

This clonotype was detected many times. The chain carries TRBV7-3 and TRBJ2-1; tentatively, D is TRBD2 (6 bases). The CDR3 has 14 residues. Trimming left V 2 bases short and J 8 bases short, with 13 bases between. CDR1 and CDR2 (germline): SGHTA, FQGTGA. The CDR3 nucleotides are TGTGCCAGCAGCTTAGGCGGGAAAGGGGATGAGCAGTTCTTC. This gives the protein CASSLGGKGDEQFF. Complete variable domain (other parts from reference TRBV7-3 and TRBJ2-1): GAGVSQTPSNKVTEKGKYVELRCDPISGHTALYWYRQSLGQGPEFLIYFQGTGAADDSGLPNDRFFAVRPEGSVSTLKIQRTERGDSAVYLCASSLGGKGDEQFFGPGTRLTVL.

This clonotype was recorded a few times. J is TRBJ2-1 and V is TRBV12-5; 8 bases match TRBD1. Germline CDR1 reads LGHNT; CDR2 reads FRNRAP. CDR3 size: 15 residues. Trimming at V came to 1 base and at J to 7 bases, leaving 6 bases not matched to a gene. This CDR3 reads CASGLGTGKKNEQFF. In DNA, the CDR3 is TGTGCTAGTGGTTTGGGGACAGGGAAGAAAAATGAGCAGTTCTTC.

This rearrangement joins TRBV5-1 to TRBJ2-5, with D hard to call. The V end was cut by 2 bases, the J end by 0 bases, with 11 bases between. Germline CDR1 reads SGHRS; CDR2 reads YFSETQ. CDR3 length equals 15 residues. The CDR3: CASSLGTTYQETQYF. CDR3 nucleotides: TGCGCCAGCAGCTTAGGTACCACGTACCAAGAGACCCAGTACTTC.

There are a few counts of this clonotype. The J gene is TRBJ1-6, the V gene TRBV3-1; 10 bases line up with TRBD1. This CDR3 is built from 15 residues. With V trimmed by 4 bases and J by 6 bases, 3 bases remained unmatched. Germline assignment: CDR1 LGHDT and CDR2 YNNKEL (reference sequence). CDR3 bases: TGTGCCAGCAGCCTCGGGACAGGGGTTAATTCACCCCTCCACTTT. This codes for CASSLGTGVNSPLHF.

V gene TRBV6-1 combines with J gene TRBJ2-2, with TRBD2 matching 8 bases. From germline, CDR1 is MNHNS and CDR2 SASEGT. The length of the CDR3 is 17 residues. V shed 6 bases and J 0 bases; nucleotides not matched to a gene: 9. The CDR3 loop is CASSPVLTSANTGELFF. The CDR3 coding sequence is TGTGCCAGCAGCCCTGTTTTGACTAGCGCGAACACCGGGGAGCTGTTTTTT.